This T cell receptor beta chain was sequenced during a study of cytomegalovirus exposure and HLA in healthy donors. This clone occurred a few times. Antigen specificity is unknown. Study-wide results and caveats: Presence/absence analysis assumed near-uniform sequencing depth across donors. Accurate prediction of HLA-A and HLA-B alleles (for most subjects) was reportedly achieved from TCR beta sequences.

The CDR3 runs 15 residues. CDR1 is MNHEY and CDR2 is SMNVEV in the germline V gene (reference sequence). Unmatched junction bases numbered 11, after V lost 6 bases and J lost 4 bases. It was with 60 Vbeta and 13 Jbeta primers that the PCR ran. Sequencing was performed with immunoSEQ multiplex PCR; in TCRdb, only in-frame clones are kept and a portion is missing. The table has about 150,000 clones, less than 80% seen once. At sampling all donors were nominally healthy, likely with unrecorded immune exposures. The chain carries TRBV27 and TRBJ2-5, with 7 bases lining up with TRBD1. This receptor was obtained from a man in his fifties in good health and CMV-seropositive. Source material: PBMCs. The CDR3: CASRLTGSFGETQYF. In DNA, the CDR3 is TGTGCCAGCAGACTGACAGGGTCGTTTGGAGAGACCCAGTACTTC.